This TCR beta chain came from a study of blood T cell repertoires in COVID-19. Across the whole study: The origin of the acute and convalescent COVID-19 samples was the United States, Italy and Spain. Sources were T cells, B-cell-depleted T cells, or PBMCs; the material itself was cDNA or gDNA.

Trimming pared 5 bases from V and 6 bases from J, leaving 14 bases between. In germline, CDR1 is SGHTA, CDR2 FQGNSA. This CDR3 has 14 amino acids. Seattle patient enrollment occurred during active infection, with longitudinal follow-up thereafter. Authors' processing steps: Amplification with reference gene primers provided the estimates of nucleated cell counts. Only in-frame clones appear in the TCRdb table, and some are missing; sequencing was by immunoSEQ multiplex PCR. The V and J calls and clone size were taken over from that table, and D and trimming were inferred from the DNA. The sample has 250,000 to 300,000 clones, roughly 92% seen once.

The chain carries TRBV7-2 and TRBJ1-5, with D possibly being TRBD1 (5 bases). The source of this sequence is a woman aged 25 to 45 with COVID-19, enrolled during active disease. Specimen: peripheral blood. The CDR3 nucleotides are TGTGCCAGCAGCCTCCGACAGTACGGTCAGCCCCAGCATTTT. This sequence encodes CASSLRQYGQPQHF.